This T cell receptor beta chain was observed in a study of blood T cell repertoires in COVID-19. Trimming shortened V by 3 bases and J by 0 bases, and 14 bases separated the two germline ends. Per germline, CDR1 LGHNA and CDR2 YSLEER. This CDR3 is built from 16 residues. Measured with immunoSEQ multiplex PCR; TCRdb has only the in-frame clones, and not every one. The sample has around 230,000 clones; around 80% are singletons. This TCR came from a man between 35 and 55 years old who had recovered from COVID-19. V and J are TRBV4-3 and TRBJ1-2, with a possible D match to TRBD1 (5 bases). The sample consisted of peripheral blood. CDR3 in DNA: TGCGCCAGCAGCCAGGCTGGGACGGGAGCTAACTATGGCTACACCTTC. Protein: CASSQAGTGANYGYTF.